This passage covers 2 T cell receptor beta chains from one sample sequenced in a study of CD8 T cells in Susac syndrome. cDNA came from approximately 0.5 to 1 ug RNA primed by random hexamers. TCRdb reanalysed the immunoSEQ multiplex PCR reads using MiXCR and keeps one entry per CDR3 protein. This sample has about 160,000 distinct CDR3 sequences; roughly 94% occur once, and the top ten carry about 0.073%. Sample: CD4+ T cells from PBMCs. The receptor source for this set is a human donor in good health.

The V call is TRBV6-2 or TRBV6-3, the J call TRBJ1-3; TRBD1 aligns across 9 bases. The V segment lost 7 bases and the J segment 0 bases; nucleotides outside the gene matches: 4. Germline CDR1 reads MNHEY; CDR2 reads SVGEGT. This CDR3 is built from 15 residues. Here the CDR3 reads CASTGQGSSGNTIYF. The CDR3 DNA reads TGTGCCAGCACTGGACAGGGGTCCTCTGGAAACACCATATATTTT.

V is TRBV9 and J is TRBJ1-2; tentative D call: TRBD1 (6 bases). The germline V and J ends were trimmed by 4 bases and 4 bases, with 23 bases remaining between them. The CDR3 runs 17 residues. CDR1 SGDLS and CDR2 YYNGEE come from the germline V gene. The CDR3, as DNA: TGTGCCAGCAGCACCCCCCCGGGGACATCCACGGTCTATGGCTACACCTTC. This sequence encodes CASSTPPGTSTVYGYTF.